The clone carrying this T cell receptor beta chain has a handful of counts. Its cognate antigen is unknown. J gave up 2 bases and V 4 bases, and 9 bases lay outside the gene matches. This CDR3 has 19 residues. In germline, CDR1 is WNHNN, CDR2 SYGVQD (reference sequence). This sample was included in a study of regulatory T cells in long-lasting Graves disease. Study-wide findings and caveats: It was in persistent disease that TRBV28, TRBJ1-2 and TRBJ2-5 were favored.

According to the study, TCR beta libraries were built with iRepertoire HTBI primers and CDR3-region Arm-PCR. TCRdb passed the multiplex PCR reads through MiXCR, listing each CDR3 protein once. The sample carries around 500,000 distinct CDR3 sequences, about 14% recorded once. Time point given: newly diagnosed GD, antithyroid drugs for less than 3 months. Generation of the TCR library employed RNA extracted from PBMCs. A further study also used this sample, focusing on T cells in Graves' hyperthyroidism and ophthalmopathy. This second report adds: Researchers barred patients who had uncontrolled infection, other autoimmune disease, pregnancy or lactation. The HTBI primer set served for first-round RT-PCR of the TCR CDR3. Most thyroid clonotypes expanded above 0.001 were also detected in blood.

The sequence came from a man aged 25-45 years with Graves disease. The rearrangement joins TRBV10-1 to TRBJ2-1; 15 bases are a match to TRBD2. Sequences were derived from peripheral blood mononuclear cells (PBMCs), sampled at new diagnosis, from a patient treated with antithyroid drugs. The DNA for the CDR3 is TGCGCCAGCAGTGGCACCGGGACTAGCGGGAGGCGCGCCTACAATGAGCAGTTCTTC. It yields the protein CASSGTGTSGRRAYNEQFF.